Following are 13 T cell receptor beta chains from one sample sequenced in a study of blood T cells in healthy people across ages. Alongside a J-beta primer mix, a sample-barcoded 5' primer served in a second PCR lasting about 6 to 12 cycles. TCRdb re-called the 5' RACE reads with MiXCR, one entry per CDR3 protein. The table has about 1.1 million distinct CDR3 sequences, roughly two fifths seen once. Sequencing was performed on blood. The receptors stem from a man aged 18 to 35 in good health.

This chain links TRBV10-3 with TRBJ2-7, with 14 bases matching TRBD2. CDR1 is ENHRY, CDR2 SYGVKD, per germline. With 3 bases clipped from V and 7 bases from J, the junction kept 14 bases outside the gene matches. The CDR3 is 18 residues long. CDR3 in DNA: TGTGCCATCAGTGACGGACTAGCGGGGGGCCTTTCCTACAATGAGCAGTACTTC. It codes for CAISDGLAGGLSYNEQYF.

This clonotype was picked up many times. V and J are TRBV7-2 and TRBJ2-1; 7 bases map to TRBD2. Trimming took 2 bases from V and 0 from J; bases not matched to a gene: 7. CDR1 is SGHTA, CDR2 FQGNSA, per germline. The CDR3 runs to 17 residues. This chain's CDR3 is CASSLLSLAASYNEQFF. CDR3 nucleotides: TGTGCCAGCAGCTTATTGTCTCTAGCGGCCTCCTACAATGAGCAGTTCTTC.

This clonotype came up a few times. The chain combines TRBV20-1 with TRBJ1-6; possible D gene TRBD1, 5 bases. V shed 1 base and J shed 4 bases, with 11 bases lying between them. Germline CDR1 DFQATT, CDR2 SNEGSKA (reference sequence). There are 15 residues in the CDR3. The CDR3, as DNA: TGCAGTGCTAGAGGCAACAAGGGGTATAATTCACCCCTCCACTTT. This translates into CSARGNKGYNSPLHF.

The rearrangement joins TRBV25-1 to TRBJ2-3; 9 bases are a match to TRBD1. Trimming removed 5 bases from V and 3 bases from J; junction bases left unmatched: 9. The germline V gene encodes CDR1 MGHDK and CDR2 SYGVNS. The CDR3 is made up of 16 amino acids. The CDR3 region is CASSSLGDRVTDTQYF. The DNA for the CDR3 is TGTGCCAGCAGTTCTCTAGGGGACAGGGTAACAGATACGCAGTATTTT.

The CDR3 sequence: CASSFHRGNTGELFF. CDR3 coding DNA: TGTGCCAGCAGTTTCCACAGGGGAAACACCGGGGAGCTGTTTTTT. The chain carries TRBV12-3 or TRBV12-4 and TRBJ2-2; 7 nucleotides agree with TRBD1. After removal of 3 bases from V and 2 bases from J, the junction contained 3 bases not matched to a gene. This CDR3 comprises 15 residues.

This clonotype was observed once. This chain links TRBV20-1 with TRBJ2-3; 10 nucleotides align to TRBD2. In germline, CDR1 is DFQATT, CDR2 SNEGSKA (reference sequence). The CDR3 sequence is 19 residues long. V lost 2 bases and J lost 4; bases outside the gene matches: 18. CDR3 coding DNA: TGCAGTGCTAGAAACATGAGGCCGTCTAGCGGGGGACGATCAGATACGCAGTATTTT. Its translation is CSARNMRPSSGGRSDTQYF.

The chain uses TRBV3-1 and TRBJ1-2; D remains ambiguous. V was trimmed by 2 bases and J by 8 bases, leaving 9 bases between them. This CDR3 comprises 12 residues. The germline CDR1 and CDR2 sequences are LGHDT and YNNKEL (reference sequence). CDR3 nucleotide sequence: TGTGCCAGCAGCCAATTGGAGGCCGGCTACACCTTC. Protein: CASSQLEAGYTF. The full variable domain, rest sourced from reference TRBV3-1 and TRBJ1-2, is DTAVSQTPKYLVTQMGNDKSIKCEQNLGHDTMYWYKQDSKKFLKIMFSYNNKELIINETVPNRFSPKSPDKAHLNLHINSLELGDSAVYFCASSQLEAGYTFGSGTRLTVV.

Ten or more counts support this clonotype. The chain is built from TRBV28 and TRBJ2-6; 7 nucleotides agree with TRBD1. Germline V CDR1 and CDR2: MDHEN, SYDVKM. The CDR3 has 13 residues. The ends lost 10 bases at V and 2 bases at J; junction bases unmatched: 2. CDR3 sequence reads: CATDRAGANVLTF. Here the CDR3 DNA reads TGTGCCACCGACAGGGCTGGGGCCAACGTCCTGACTTTC. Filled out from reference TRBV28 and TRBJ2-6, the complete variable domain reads DVKVTQSSRYLVKRTGEKVFLECVQDMDHENMFWYRQDPGLGLRLIYFSYDVKMKEKGDIPEGYSVSREKKERFSLILESASTNQTSMYLCATDRAGANVLTFGAGSRLTVL.

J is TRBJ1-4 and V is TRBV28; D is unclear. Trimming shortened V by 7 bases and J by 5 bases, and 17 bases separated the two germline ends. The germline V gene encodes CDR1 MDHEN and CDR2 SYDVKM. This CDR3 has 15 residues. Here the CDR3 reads CASISRAPPNEKLFF. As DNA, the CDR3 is TGTGCCAGCATCTCCCGGGCCCCGCCGAATGAAAAACTGTTTTTT.

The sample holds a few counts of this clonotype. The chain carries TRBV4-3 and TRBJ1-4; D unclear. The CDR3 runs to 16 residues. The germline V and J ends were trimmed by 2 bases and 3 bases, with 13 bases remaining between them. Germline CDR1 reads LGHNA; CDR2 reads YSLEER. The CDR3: CASSQRAVVANEKLFF. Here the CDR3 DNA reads TGCGCCAGCAGCCAACGAGCAGTGGTGGCTAATGAAAAACTGTTTTTT.

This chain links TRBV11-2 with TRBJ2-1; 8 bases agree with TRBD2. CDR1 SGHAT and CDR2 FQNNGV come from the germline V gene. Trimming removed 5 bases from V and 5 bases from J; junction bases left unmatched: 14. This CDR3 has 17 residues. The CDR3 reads CASSQFEAGAVHNEQFF. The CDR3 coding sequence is TGTGCCAGCAGCCAATTCGAAGCGGGGGCAGTACACAATGAGCAGTTCTTC.

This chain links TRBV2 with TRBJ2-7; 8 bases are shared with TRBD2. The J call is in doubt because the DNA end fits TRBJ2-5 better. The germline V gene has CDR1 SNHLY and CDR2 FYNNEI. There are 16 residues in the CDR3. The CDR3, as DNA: TGTGCCAGCCTTGGGGCGGGGGGACCCTATAGAGAGACCCAGTACTTC. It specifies CASLGAGGPYRETQYF.

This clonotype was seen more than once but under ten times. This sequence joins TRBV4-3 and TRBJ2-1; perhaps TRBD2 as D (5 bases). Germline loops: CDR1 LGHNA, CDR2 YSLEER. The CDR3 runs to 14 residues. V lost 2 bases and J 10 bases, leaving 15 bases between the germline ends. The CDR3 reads CASSQPDSPGEQFF. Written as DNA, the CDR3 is TGCGCCAGCAGCCAACCGGACTCCCCCGGGGAGCAGTTCTTC.